The rows below give T cell receptor beta chains drawn from one sample of a study of T cells in Graves' hyperthyroidism and ophthalmopathy. Each CDR3 protein gets one entry after TCRdb re-called the multiplex PCR reads with MiXCR. Among hundreds of thousands of distinct CDR3 sequences listed, less than 20% were seen once. Sequencing used blood. These receptor sequences come from a man aged 35-49 years with Graves' ophthalmopathy. Each CDR3 is given with its conserved first and last residue. D genes are given only for firm matches. Clone size appears in some rows only: once, few, many, or a class for an expanded clone.

few,-,TRBJ2-1,TRBV5-1,TGCGCCAGCAGCCCGGGGGCTGAGCAGTTCTTC,CASSPGAEQFF
many,-,TRBJ2-2,TRBV11-2,TGTGCCAGCTCTCTTCCCGGACGGAGAACCGGGGAGCTGTTTTTT,CASSLPGRRTGELFF
-,-,TRBJ1-5,TRBV6-1,TGTGCTATAACAGATTATAGCAATCAGCCCCAGCATTTT,CAITDYSNQPQHF
few,-,TRBJ2-2,TRBV7-6,TGTGCCAGCAGCTCGAACGAGGCCGGGGAGAACACCGGGGAGCTGTTTTTT,CASSSNEAGENTGELFF
-,TRBD1,TRBJ2-1,TRBV7-9,TGTGCCAGCAGCTCCTTAGGGGACAGGCACAATGAGCAGTTCTTC,CASSSLGDRHNEQFF
-,-,TRBJ2-5,TRBV7-2,TGTGCCAGCAGCTTACCACTATCGCGGGTGTTAGGGCCTAGCGTCCCCCAAGAGACCCAGTACTTC,CASSLPLSRVLGPSVPQETQYF
few,-,TRBJ1-1,TRBV30,TGTGCCTGGACGGACAGCCAAAACACTGAAGCTTTCTTT,CAWTDSQNTEAFF
few,-,TRBJ1-4,TRBV6-2/TRBV6-3,TGTGCCAGCAGGAGGGCAGGTGGATTTGCAACTAATGAAAAACTGTTTTTT,CASRRAGGFATNEKLFF
-,TRBD1,TRBJ2-2,TRBV25-1,TGTGCCAGCAGTGATTGGACAGGAAGGGGGGAGCTGTTTTTT,CASSDWTGRGELFF
-,TRBD1,TRBJ2-7,TRBV11-2,TGTGCCAGCAGCTTAGATCGTACAGGGGGTATCCTCACTCACTACGAGCAGTACTTC,CASSLDRTGGILTHYEQYF
many,-,TRBJ1-5,TRBV12-3/TRBV12-4,TGTGCCAGCAGTTTGGAGAGCAATCAGCCCCAGCATTTT,CASSLESNQPQHF
-,TRBD2,TRBJ2-3,TRBV24-1,TGTGCCACCAGTGACACGGGGAGGACTAGCGGCACAGATACGCAGTATTTT,CATSDTGRTSGTDTQYF
-,-,TRBJ1-3,TRBV4-1,TGCGCCAGCAGCCAAGAACAGGGCGTAAACACCATATATTTT,CASSQEQGVNTIYF
many,-,TRBJ2-1,TRBV7-2,TGTGCCAGCAGCCCCGACCGTATTGCGTCGAATGAGCAGTTCTTC,CASSPDRIASNEQFF